The 8 T cell receptor beta chains in this list originate from one sample, sequenced in a study of blood T cells in healthy people across ages. Together with a sample-barcoded 5' primer, a J-beta primer mix was included in a second PCR lasting roughly 6 to 12 cycles. Each CDR3 protein is one row after TCRdb ran MiXCR on the 5' RACE reads. The table records roughly 1.9 million distinct CDR3 sequences, about 39% of them present only once. Sequencing used blood. These receptor sequences come from a human donor in good health.

The V and J genes are TRBV2 and TRBJ2-3; TRBD1 aligns across 10 bases. Germline V gives CDR1 SNHLY, CDR2 FYNNEI. The CDR3 is 15 residues long. Losses at the gene ends were 6 bases for V and 2 bases for J; bases not matched to a gene: 5. Here the CDR3 reads CASSNDRGHTDTQYF. The CDR3 DNA is TGTGCCAGCAGCAACGACAGGGGGCACACAGATACGCAGTATTTT.

The V gene is TRBV7-3, the J gene TRBJ2-3; 7 bases map to TRBD2. The germline gives CDR1 SGHTA, CDR2 FQGTGA. V was clipped by 4 bases and J by 1 base; unmatched bases: 5. The CDR3 has 15 amino acids. The CDR3 DNA is TGTGCCAGCAGCTCCGGGGGGTCAGGCACAGATACGCAGTATTTT. Protein product: CASSSGGSGTDTQYF.

This clonotype has just a few counts. The chain carries TRBV7-2 and TRBJ2-5, with 9 bases matching TRBD1. The tail of the sequence fits TRBJ2-7 better, so the J call may be wrong. This CDR3 has 17 residues. The V gene's germline CDR1 is SGHTA and CDR2 FQGNSA. The CDR3 is CASSLVGQGSGGNEQYF. CDR3 sequence (DNA): TGTGCCAGCAGCTTAGTGGGACAGGGCAGCGGAGGGAACGAGCAGTACTTC.

This rearrangement joins TRBV4-3 to TRBJ2-1; D unclear. Germline V gene data show CDR1 as LGHNA and CDR2 as YSLEER. The CDR3 covers 15 residues. V was clipped by 0 bases and J by 4 bases, with 10 bases between them. This chain's CDR3 is CASSQDLTRYNEQFF. The CDR3 bases are TGCGCCAGCAGCCAAGATTTGACAAGGTACAATGAGCAGTTCTTC.

This clonotype was observed many times. V is TRBV29-1 and J is TRBJ1-1; tentative D call: TRBD1 (6 bases). Germline-derived CDR1 and CDR2 are SQVTM and ANQGSEA. The CDR3 covers 11 residues. Deletions cut 7 bases from V and 7 bases from J, with 13 bases between. CDR3 nucleotides: TGCAGCGCAAGGACAGCTTTTGAAGCTTTCTTT. Translated, it gives CSARTAFEAFF.

The chain joins TRBV4-2 to TRBJ1-2; D ambiguous. There are 15 residues in the CDR3. The germline V and J ends were trimmed by 0 bases and 3 bases, with 11 bases remaining between them. Germline loops: CDR1 LGHNA, CDR2 YNFKEQ. The CDR3 loop is CASSQDLSMDYGYTF. The CDR3 nucleotides are TGTGCCAGCAGCCAAGACCTTTCAATGGACTATGGCTACACCTTC.

This clonotype has a handful of counts. J is TRBJ2-1 and V is TRBV7-6, with D hard to call. The germline V gene encodes CDR1 SGHVS and CDR2 FNYEAQ. Trimming cost V 2 bases and J 0 bases, with 8 bases left between them. This CDR3 contains 15 residues. CDR3 DNA sequence: TGTGCCAGCAGCTTACACACAGTCTCCTACAATGAGCAGTTCTTC. Residues: CASSLHTVSYNEQFF.

A few counts support this clonotype. This chain connects TRBV6-1 to TRBJ1-6; TRBD1 aligns across 7 bases. The CDR3 has 17 residues. Trimming took 6 bases from V and 0 from J; bases not matched to a gene: 8. CDR1 is MNHNS and CDR2 is SASEGT in the germline V gene. The CDR3 DNA sequence: TGTGCCAGCAGCTTGACAGGGCTAAGCTCCTATAATTCACCCCTCCACTTT. It encodes CASSLTGLSSYNSPLHF.